A single sample gave rise to the 4 T cell receptor beta chains below, sequenced in a study of blood T cell repertoires in COVID-19. Only in-frame clones appear in the TCRdb table, and some are missing; sequencing was by immunoSEQ multiplex PCR. The sample carries fewer than 350,000 clones, approximately 89% recorded once. The sequenced sample was peripheral blood. Every receptor here comes from a woman between 50 and 59 years old who had recovered from COVID-19.

The chain has TRBV3-1 (or the pseudogene TRBV3-2) and TRBJ2-7; D not certain. The CDR3 contains 14 residues. The germline gives CDR1 LGHDT, CDR2 YNNKEL (reference sequence). V was clipped by 2 bases and J by 4 bases, with 12 bases between them. CDR3 DNA: TGTGCCAGCAGCCAATTACTCCTCGGTTACGAGCAGTACTTC. It encodes CASSQLLLGYEQYF.

This clone was observed a single time. The chain joins TRBV19 to TRBJ1-5; perhaps TRBD1 as D (6 bases). Trimming cost V 8 bases and J 0 bases, with 14 bases left between them. This CDR3 has 15 residues. The germline V gene encodes CDR1 LNHDA and CDR2 SQIVND (reference sequence). CDR3 region: CASATGTNSNQPQHF. The DNA of the CDR3 is TGTGCCAGTGCTACCGGGACAAATAGCAATCAGCCCCAGCATTTT. Using reference TRBV19 and TRBJ1-5 for the parts outside the CDR3, the full variable domain is DGGITQSPKYLFRKEGQNVTLSCEQNLNHDAMYWYRQDPGQGLRLIYYSQIVNDFQKGDIAEGYSVSREKKESFPLTVTSAQKNPTAFYLCASATGTNSNQPQHFGDGTRLSIL.

J is TRBJ2-1 and V is TRBV6-5; D might be TRBD2 (7 bases). Trimming left V 2 bases short and J 9 bases short, with 17 bases between. The CDR3 extends over 15 amino acids. Germline lookup yields CDR1 MNHEY and CDR2 SVGAGI. CDR3 sequence reads: CASSYRGGVSGEQFF. CDR3 bases: TGTGCCAGCAGTTACCGAGGGGGGGTCTCTGGTGAGCAGTTCTTC.

The chain uses TRBV6-2 or TRBV6-3 and TRBJ1-1, with 7 positions matching TRBD1. Unmatched junction bases numbered 10, after V lost 4 bases and J lost 11 bases. The CDR3 length is 13 residues. Per germline, CDR1 MNHEY and CDR2 SVGEGT. CDR3 sequence: CASSSQGGLVAFF. CDR3 DNA: TGTGCCAGCAGTTCTCAAGGGGGCCTCGTGGCTTTCTTT.